One TCR beta chain is described in this entry. What it binds is unknown. At sampling all donors were nominally healthy, likely with unrecorded immune exposures. PCR used 60 Vbeta primers and 13 Jbeta primers. Measured with immunoSEQ multiplex PCR; TCRdb has only the in-frame clones, and not every one. Of about 210,000 clones detected, 80% to 90% appear once; the ten largest clones hold 2.5% to 3.5%. This sample is part of a study of cytomegalovirus exposure and HLA in healthy donors. Study results and caveats: About 87% or about 30% of the time was how often most TCR beta V segments were productive, according to an earlier analysis.

The sample consisted of PBMCs. This sequence was found in a young man in good health and CMV-seronegative.

CDR3 sequence reads: CASSLIWGGSSTDTQYF. In nucleotides, the CDR3 is TGTGCCAGCAGCTTGATTTGGGGGGGCTCTAGCACAGATACGCAGTATTTT. V and J are TRBV5-6 and TRBJ2-3, with D perhaps TRBD2 (7 bases). Germline loops: CDR1 SGHDT, CDR2 YYEEEE. The length of the CDR3 is 17 residues. The V and J ends lost 1 base and 0 bases respectively, with 15 bases between them.